This TCR beta chain was captured in a study of blood T cell repertoires in COVID-19. The wider study: Sample material is recorded as cDNA or gDNA derived from T cells, B-cell-depleted T cells, or PBMCs.

V was pared by 0 bases and J by 5 bases, with 5 bases between. The CDR3 runs 12 residues. CDR1 is SGHNT and CDR2 is YYREEE in the germline V gene (reference sequence). How the authors handled the data: The assay estimated nucleated cells by amplifying reference gene primers. The method was immunoSEQ multiplex PCR; TCRdb's version includes in-frame clones alone and lacks a portion of them. That table furnishes V, J and clone size, whereas the DNA furnished D and trimming. The sample records tens of thousands of clones, around 90% being singletons. The receptor's source is a human donor in a cohort sampled during active COVID-19. The chain combines TRBV5-4 with TRBJ1-2, with no clear D. Sequenced sample: peripheral blood. The CDR3, as DNA: TGTGCCAGCAGCTTGGAGAGGTATGGCTACACCTTC. This encodes CASSLERYGYTF. The full variable domain, in which reference TRBV5-4 and TRBJ1-2 provide the parts outside the CDR3, is ETGVTQSPTHLIKTRGQQVTLRCSSQSGHNTVSWYQQALGQGPQFIFQYYREEENGRGNFPPRFSGLQFPNYSSELNVNALELDDSALYLCASSLERYGYTFGSGTRLTVV.